These 17 T cell receptor beta chains originate from one sample sequenced in a study of cytomegalovirus exposure and HLA in healthy donors. Primers: 60 Vbeta forward and 13 Jbeta reverse. Using immunoSEQ multiplex PCR, the repertoire was profiled, and TCRdb retains in-frame clones only, with some absent. Here the sample spans some 150,000 clones, 74% being singletons. Sequencing was carried out using PBMCs. These receptors came from a man aged 30 to 45 in good health and CMV-seronegative.

This clone was counted between two and nine times. The CDR3, as DNA: TGTGCCAGCAGCACAAGACAGAGCGAGCAAGAGACCCAGTACTTC. Its protein is CASSTRQSEQETQYF. This sequence joins TRBV9 and TRBJ2-5, with TRBD1 as a possible D gene (5 bases). The length of the CDR3 is 15 residues. V was trimmed by 4 bases and J by 2 bases, leaving 15 bases between them. Germline V gives CDR1 SGDLS, CDR2 YYNGEE. Using reference TRBV9 and TRBJ2-5 for the parts outside the CDR3, the full variable domain is DSGVTQTPKHLITATGQRVTLRCSPRSGDLSVYWYQQSLDQGLQFLIQYYNGEERAKGNILERFSAQQFPDLHSELNLSSLELGDSALYFCASSTRQSEQETQYFGPGTRLLVL.

The rearrangement links TRBV6-1 to TRBJ2-7, with D perhaps matching TRBD1 (5 bases). The CDR3 covers 13 residues. Germline V CDR1 and CDR2: MNHNS, SASEGT. V gave up 5 bases and J gave up 0 bases, with 8 bases separating them. Here the CDR3 DNA reads TGTGCCAGCAGTCGTCAGGGCTCCTACGAGCAGTACTTC. Amino acids: CASSRQGSYEQYF.

Comment on this clone: An end of the junction differs from the germline gene, which may be a read error. The sample has other DNA sequences that encode this CDR3 too. V gene TRBV29-1 combines with J gene TRBJ2-3, with 10 bases aligning to TRBD1. Per germline, CDR1 SQVTM and CDR2 ANQGSEA. The CDR3 is 13 residues long. The CDR3 is CSVEGQGADTQYF. CDR3 bases: TGCAGCGTTGAAGGACAGGGGGCAGATACGCAGTACTTT.

The chain is built from TRBV7-2 and TRBJ2-7; 11 bases align to TRBD1. CDR3 length equals 14 residues. The V gene end was trimmed by 5 bases and the J gene end by 5 bases; junction bases not matched to a gene: 5. In germline, CDR1 is SGHTA, CDR2 FQGNSA. CDR3 residues: CASSRGQGANEQYF. In DNA form, the CDR3 reads TGTGCCAGCAGCCGAGGACAGGGGGCCAACGAGCAGTACTTC.

The genes are TRBV25-1 and TRBJ2-5; a weak D match, TRBD2 (5 bases). The germline V gene has CDR1 MGHDK and CDR2 SYGVNS. Trimming took 1 base from V and 2 from J, leaving 11 bases between them. The CDR3 loop spans 15 amino acids. The CDR3 nucleotides are TGTGCCAGCAGTGAATCGGGAAAAGTGCAAGAGACCCAGTACTTC. It encodes CASSESGKVQETQYF. Together with reference TRBV25-1 and TRBJ2-5, the CDR3 gives the full variable domain: EADIYQTPRYLVIGTGKKITLECSQTMGHDKMYWYQQDPGMELHLIHYSYGVNSTEKGDLSSESTVSRIRTEHFPLTLESARPSHTSQYLCASSESGKVQETQYFGPGTRLLVL.

This sequence joins TRBV5-5 and TRBJ2-7; D uncertain. Germline V lookup: CDR1 SGHKS, CDR2 YYEKEE (reference sequence). The CDR3 is 15 amino acids. V lost 0 bases and J 2 bases, leaving 12 bases between the germline ends. CDR3 amino acids: CASSLAITATYEQYF. The CDR3 DNA is TGTGCCAGCAGCTTGGCCATTACAGCTACCTACGAGCAGTACTTC.

The DNA for the CDR3 is TGTGCCAGCAGCTTAGGTAGCGGGGGACCTTACGAGCAGTACTTC. This encodes CASSLGSGGPYEQYF. This chain links TRBV5-4 with TRBJ2-7; 9 nucleotides align to TRBD2. CDR3 size: 15 residues. V trimming: 2 bases; J trimming: 4 bases; junction bases outside the gene matches: 7. Germline V gene lookup returns CDR1 SGHNT and CDR2 YYREEE (reference sequence).

This chain uses TRBV27 with TRBJ2-7; TRBD2 matches 7 bases. CDR3 length: 12 amino acids. Unmatched junction bases numbered 2, after V lost 3 bases and J lost 6 bases. Germline CDR1 reads MNHEY; CDR2 reads SMNVEV (reference sequence). CDR3 sequence (DNA): TGTGCCAGCAGTTTCGGCGGGGGCGAGCAGTACTTC. Translated, it gives CASSFGGGEQYF.

The chain couples TRBV4-3 to TRBJ2-2; possible D gene TRBD2, 5 bases. The CDR3 runs to 16 residues. CDR1 is LGHNA, CDR2 YSLEER, per germline. Trimming pared 0 bases from V and 3 bases from J, leaving 11 bases between. CDR3 region: CASSQDSLGDTGELFF. The CDR3 DNA is TGCGCCAGCAGCCAAGATAGTTTGGGAGACACCGGGGAGCTGTTTTTT.

V and J are TRBV2 and TRBJ1-3, with D tentatively TRBD1 (5 bases). Germline V lookup: CDR1 SNHLY, CDR2 FYNNEI. V was trimmed by 6 bases and J by 0 bases, leaving 18 bases between them. The CDR3 has 17 amino acids. CDR3 nucleotide sequence: TGTGCCAGCAGCGGGCGTACAGGTCTGAGCTCTGGAAACACCATATATTTT. Protein: CASSGRTGLSSGNTIYF. Complete variable domain (other parts from reference TRBV2 and TRBJ1-3): EPEVTQTPSHQVTQMGQEVILRCVPISNHLYFYWYRQILGQKVEFLVSFYNNEISEKSEIFDDQFSVERPDGSNFTLKIRSTKLEDSAMYFCASSGRTGLSSGNTIYFGEGSWLTVV.

The rearrangement links TRBV6-1 to TRBJ2-3; possibly TRBD2 for D (6 bases). The CDR3 extends over 15 amino acids. CDR1 and CDR2 (germline): MNHNS, SASEGT. With 3 bases removed from V and 2 bases from J, the gap between germline ends came to 12 bases. The CDR3 spells CASSERGRNTDTQYF. CDR3 DNA: TGTGCCAGCAGTGAGCGGGGACGGAACACAGATACGCAGTATTTT.

This chain connects TRBV9 to TRBJ2-7; D remains ambiguous. The germline gives CDR1 SGDLS, CDR2 YYNGEE. The CDR3 consists of 12 residues. V was cut by 4 bases and J by 3 bases, with 8 bases left in between. This CDR3 is CASSQNSYEQYF. The DNA for the CDR3 is TGTGCCAGCAGCCAAAACAGCTACGAGCAGTACTTC.

The V call is TRBV5-4, the J call TRBJ2-5; TRBD1 matches at 8 bases. The J call may be faulty, since TRBJ2-7 better matches the DNA end. Germline-derived CDR1 and CDR2 are SGHNT and YYREEE (reference sequence). The length of the CDR3 is 15 residues. CDR3 nucleotide sequence: TGTGCCAGCAGCTCCCCCGGGACAGGCGTTCCCGAGCAGTACTTC. Amino acid sequence: CASSSPGTGVPEQYF.

V gene TRBV18 combines with J gene TRBJ1-1; D possibly corresponds to TRBD1 (6 bases). The V end was cut by 3 bases, the J end by 8 bases, with 19 bases between. The V gene's germline CDR1 is KGHSH and CDR2 LQKENI. This CDR3 is built from 15 residues. The DNA for the CDR3 is TGTGCCAGCTCACCCGGTATCGGGGGGCCCATGGAAGCTTTCTTT. Translating it yields CASSPGIGGPMEAFF.

This chain uses TRBV28 with TRBJ1-5; 10 bases match TRBD1. This CDR3 is built from 14 residues. Per the germline V gene, CDR1 is MDHEN and CDR2 is SYDVKM. V shed 6 bases and J 7 bases; nucleotides not matched to a gene: 6. CDR3 loop: CASRQTGGRQPQHF. CDR3 in DNA: TGTGCCAGCAGGCAGACAGGGGGCCGACAGCCCCAGCATTTT.

With regard to this clone: The junction does not match germline at one end; this may be a read error. The chain is built from TRBV6-1 and TRBJ1-3; 9 nucleotides line up with TRBD1. Germline V gene data show CDR1 as MNHNS and CDR2 as SASEGT. The CDR3 has 14 residues. Here the CDR3 reads CASREGQGLYTIYF. CDR3 coding DNA: TGTGCCAGCAGGGAAGGACAGGGGTTATACACCATATATTTT.

CDR3 DNA sequence: TGCGCCAGCAGCTTGCTGGGGACAGGAGGGGGTACCGGGGAGCTGTTTTTT. It translates to CASSLLGTGGGTGELFF. The chain couples TRBV5-1 to TRBJ2-2; 8 positions match TRBD1. CDR3 length: 17 residues. Trimming at V came to 1 base and at J to 5 bases, leaving 10 bases not matched to a gene. Looked up from germline, CDR1 is SGHRS and CDR2 is YFSETQ.